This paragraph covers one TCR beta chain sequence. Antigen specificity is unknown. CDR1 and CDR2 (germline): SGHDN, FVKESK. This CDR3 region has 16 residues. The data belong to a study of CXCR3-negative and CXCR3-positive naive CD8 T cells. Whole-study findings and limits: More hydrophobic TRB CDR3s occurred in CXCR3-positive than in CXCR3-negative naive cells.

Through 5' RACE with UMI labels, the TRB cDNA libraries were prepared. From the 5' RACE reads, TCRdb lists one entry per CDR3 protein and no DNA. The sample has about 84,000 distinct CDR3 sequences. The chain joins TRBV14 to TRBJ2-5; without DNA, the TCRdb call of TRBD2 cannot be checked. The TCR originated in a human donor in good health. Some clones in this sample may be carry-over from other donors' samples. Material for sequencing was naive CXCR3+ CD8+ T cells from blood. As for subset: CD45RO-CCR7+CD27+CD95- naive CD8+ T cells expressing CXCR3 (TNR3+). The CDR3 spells CASSPLGGSLSETQYF.